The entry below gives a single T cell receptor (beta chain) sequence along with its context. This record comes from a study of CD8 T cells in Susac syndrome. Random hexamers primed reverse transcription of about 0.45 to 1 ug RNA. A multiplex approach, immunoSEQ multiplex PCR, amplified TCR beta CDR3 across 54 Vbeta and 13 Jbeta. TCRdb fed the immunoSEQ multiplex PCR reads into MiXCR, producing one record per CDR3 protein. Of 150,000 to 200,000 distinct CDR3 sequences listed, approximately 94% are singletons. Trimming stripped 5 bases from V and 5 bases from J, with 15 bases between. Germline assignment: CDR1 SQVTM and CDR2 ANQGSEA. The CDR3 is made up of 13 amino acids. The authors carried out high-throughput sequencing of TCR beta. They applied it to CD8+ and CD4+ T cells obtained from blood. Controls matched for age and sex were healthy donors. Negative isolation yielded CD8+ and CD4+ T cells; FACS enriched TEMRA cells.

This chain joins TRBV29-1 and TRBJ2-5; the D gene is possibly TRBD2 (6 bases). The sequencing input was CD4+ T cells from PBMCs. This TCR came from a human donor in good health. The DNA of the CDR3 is TGCAGCGTTCTCAATGGAGGGAAGGAGACCCAGTACTTC. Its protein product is CSVLNGGKETQYF.